The clone carrying this T cell receptor (beta chain) was counted ten times or more. Its specificity is not known. The entry originates in a study of T cells in Graves' hyperthyroidism and ophthalmopathy. About the study: Peripheral blood specimens were obtained at initial diagnosis, prior to any treatment.

Exclusion of patients followed from uncontrolled infection, other autoimmune disease, pregnancy or lactation. Amplification of TCR beta CDR3 regions used RNA as the template. In the first-round RT-PCR of the TCR CDR3, the HTBI primer set was used. Each CDR3 protein is one row after TCRdb ran MiXCR on the multiplex PCR reads. In the table there are a few hundred thousand distinct CDR3 sequences, around 14% of which are singletons. Overall study results and limits: A model of 13 V-J pairs discriminated ophthalmopathy from stable hyperthyroidism. Clonotypes that were expanded in thyroid above 0.001 mostly appeared in blood too.

V lost 5 bases to trimming and J lost 4 bases, with 8 bases between them. The CDR3 has 12 residues. The receptor was isolated from a woman in her twenties or thirties with Graves' hyperthyroidism. Material: blood. This rearrangement joins TRBV12-3 or TRBV12-4 to TRBJ1-2; no clear D. The CDR3 reads CASSTEGYGYTF. The CDR3 DNA reads TGTGCCAGCAGTACAGAGGGCTATGGCTACACCTTC.